This section outlines one T cell receptor beta chain sequence together with its context. This sample was included in a study of cytomegalovirus exposure and HLA in healthy donors. This CDR3 is built from 14 residues. V dropped 3 bases and J dropped 9 bases, with 12 bases sitting between them. Germline-derived CDR1 and CDR2 are MNHEY and SMNVEV (reference sequence). PCR used 60 Vbeta primers and 13 Jbeta primers. Only in-frame clones appear in the TCRdb table, and some are missing; sequencing was by immunoSEQ multiplex PCR. The top ten hold 1.1% to 1.5% of the sample, which has tens of thousands of clones, 76% seen once.

The chain carries TRBV27 and TRBJ1-6; tentatively, D is TRBD1 (5 bases). The receptor comes from a male donor in good health and CMV-seronegative. The specimen was PBMCs. CDR3 amino acids: CASSFPQAGSPLHF. The CDR3 region has the DNA TGTGCCAGCAGTTTCCCACAGGCAGGTTCACCCCTCCACTTT.